These 4 T cell receptor beta chains came from one sample sequenced in a study of blood T cell repertoires in COVID-19. Clones were read by immunoSEQ multiplex PCR, and TCRdb kept only the in-frame ones, dropping some. The data show about 140,000 clones, about four fifths seen once. Material: peripheral blood. Source of these receptors: a human donor in a cohort sampled during active COVID-19.

Here the CDR3 reads CSVEASETYEQYF. CDR3 DNA: TGCAGCGTTGAGGCCAGCGAAACCTACGAGCAGTACTTC. The rearrangement uses TRBV29-1 and TRBJ2-7; D is ambiguous. V lost 3 bases to trimming and J lost 2 bases, with 11 bases between them. Germline loops: CDR1 SQVTM, CDR2 ANQGSEA. The CDR3 totals 13 residues.

In its sample, this clone was seen once. This chain connects TRBV10-3 to TRBJ2-7; D possibly corresponds to TRBD2 (5 bases). The CDR3 spans 13 residues. The V end was cut by 0 bases, the J end by 9 bases, with 12 bases between. Per the germline V gene, CDR1 is ENHRY and CDR2 is SYGVKD. The CDR3 bases are TGTGCCATCAGTGAGTCGTCGACTATGGGGCAGTACTTC. It encodes CAISESSTMGQYF.

The gene calls are TRBV28 and TRBJ2-6; TRBD1 agrees at 7 bases. Per germline, CDR1 MDHEN and CDR2 SYDVKM. Trimming took 8 bases from V and 2 from J; bases not matched to a gene: 9. This CDR3 contains 16 residues. For the CDR3, the DNA is TGTGCCAGCGGGGACCCTACAGGGGCTGGGGCCAACGTCCTGACTTTC. Translated: CASGDPTGAGANVLTF. Full variable domain (outside the CDR3, taken from reference TRBV28 and TRBJ2-6): DVKVTQSSRYLVKRTGEKVFLECVQDMDHENMFWYRQDPGLGLRLIYFSYDVKMKEKGDIPEGYSVSREKKERFSLILESASTNQTSMYLCASGDPTGAGANVLTFGAGSRLTVL.

This CDR3 reads CASSELAGVWTEQFF. For the CDR3, the DNA is TGTGCCAGCAGTGAACTAGCGGGAGTATGGACTGAGCAGTTCTTC. J is TRBJ2-1 and V is TRBV6-1, with TRBD2 identical over 10 bases. The germline V gene encodes CDR1 MNHNS and CDR2 SASEGT. CDR3 size: 15 residues. V was pared by 2 bases and J by 9 bases, with 7 bases of the junction left unmatched.